The text below deals with one TCR beta chain. The antigen remains undetermined. At one boundary the junction diverges from the germline segment, which might be a read error. Template material for TCR beta VDJ and CDR3 profiling consisted of genomic DNA. TCRdb re-called the reads with MiXCR, one entry per CDR3 protein. This sample has approximately 380,000 distinct CDR3 sequences, with 65% to 75% found just once. The length of the CDR3 is 14 residues. Germline loops: CDR1 SGDLS, CDR2 YYNGEE. This record belongs to a study of CD8+CD57+ T cells in acquired aplastic anemia. Study details: Mean yield of DNA from sorted CD4+ and CD8+ cells was 3 to 3.5 ug. Mean read depth for CD4+ cells from healthy donors was 10 million to 13 million. Whole-study results and caveats: Between the patient and control groups, CD8+ Simpson's diversity did not differ significantly. In common between the patients and the controls were twenty-nine CD8+ CDR3 sequences.

This chain connects TRBV9 to TRBJ1-6; D is unresolved. What was sequenced was sorted CD4+, CD8+, or CD8+CD57+ T cells (not recorded which) from PBMCs. The TCR was taken from a human donor in good health, serving as a control. The DNA of the CDR3 is TGTGCCAGCAGCGTCGCTGTAGGGCAAGAGACCCAGTACTTT. Amino acids: CASSVAVGQETQYF.